This T cell receptor beta chain was captured by sequencing in a study of regulatory T cells in long-lasting Graves disease. Study as a whole: Duration of antithyroid drug therapy among newly diagnosed Graves' patients was under 3 months.

This clonotype was recorded at least ten times. Its antigen remains unknown. Findings and limits, study-wide: Between persistent patients, thousands of public clonotypes were shared, exceeding the approximately 870 shared between new patients.

Investigators prepared the TCR beta libraries by applying iRepertoire HTBI primers and Arm-PCR of CDR3 regions. From the multiplex PCR reads, TCRdb called clonotypes with MiXCR, one entry per CDR3 protein. This table has roughly 420,000 distinct CDR3 sequences, about a sixth appearing once. Documented time point: newly diagnosed GD, antithyroid drugs for less than 3 months. The authors made the TCR library using RNA they extracted from PBMCs. The specimen was peripheral blood mononuclear cells (PBMCs), collected at new diagnosis, from a patient treated with antithyroid drugs. The sequence derives from a female donor with Graves disease.

The CDR3 nucleotides read TGTGCCAGCAGTTTCAGGACTGGGGACAATGAGCAGTTCTTC. Translated, it gives CASSFRTGDNEQFF. The chain is built from TRBV12-3 or TRBV12-4 and TRBJ2-1; the D gene is possibly TRBD2 (5 bases). The CDR3 length is 14 residues. V was cut by 3 bases and J by 5 bases, with 11 bases left in between.